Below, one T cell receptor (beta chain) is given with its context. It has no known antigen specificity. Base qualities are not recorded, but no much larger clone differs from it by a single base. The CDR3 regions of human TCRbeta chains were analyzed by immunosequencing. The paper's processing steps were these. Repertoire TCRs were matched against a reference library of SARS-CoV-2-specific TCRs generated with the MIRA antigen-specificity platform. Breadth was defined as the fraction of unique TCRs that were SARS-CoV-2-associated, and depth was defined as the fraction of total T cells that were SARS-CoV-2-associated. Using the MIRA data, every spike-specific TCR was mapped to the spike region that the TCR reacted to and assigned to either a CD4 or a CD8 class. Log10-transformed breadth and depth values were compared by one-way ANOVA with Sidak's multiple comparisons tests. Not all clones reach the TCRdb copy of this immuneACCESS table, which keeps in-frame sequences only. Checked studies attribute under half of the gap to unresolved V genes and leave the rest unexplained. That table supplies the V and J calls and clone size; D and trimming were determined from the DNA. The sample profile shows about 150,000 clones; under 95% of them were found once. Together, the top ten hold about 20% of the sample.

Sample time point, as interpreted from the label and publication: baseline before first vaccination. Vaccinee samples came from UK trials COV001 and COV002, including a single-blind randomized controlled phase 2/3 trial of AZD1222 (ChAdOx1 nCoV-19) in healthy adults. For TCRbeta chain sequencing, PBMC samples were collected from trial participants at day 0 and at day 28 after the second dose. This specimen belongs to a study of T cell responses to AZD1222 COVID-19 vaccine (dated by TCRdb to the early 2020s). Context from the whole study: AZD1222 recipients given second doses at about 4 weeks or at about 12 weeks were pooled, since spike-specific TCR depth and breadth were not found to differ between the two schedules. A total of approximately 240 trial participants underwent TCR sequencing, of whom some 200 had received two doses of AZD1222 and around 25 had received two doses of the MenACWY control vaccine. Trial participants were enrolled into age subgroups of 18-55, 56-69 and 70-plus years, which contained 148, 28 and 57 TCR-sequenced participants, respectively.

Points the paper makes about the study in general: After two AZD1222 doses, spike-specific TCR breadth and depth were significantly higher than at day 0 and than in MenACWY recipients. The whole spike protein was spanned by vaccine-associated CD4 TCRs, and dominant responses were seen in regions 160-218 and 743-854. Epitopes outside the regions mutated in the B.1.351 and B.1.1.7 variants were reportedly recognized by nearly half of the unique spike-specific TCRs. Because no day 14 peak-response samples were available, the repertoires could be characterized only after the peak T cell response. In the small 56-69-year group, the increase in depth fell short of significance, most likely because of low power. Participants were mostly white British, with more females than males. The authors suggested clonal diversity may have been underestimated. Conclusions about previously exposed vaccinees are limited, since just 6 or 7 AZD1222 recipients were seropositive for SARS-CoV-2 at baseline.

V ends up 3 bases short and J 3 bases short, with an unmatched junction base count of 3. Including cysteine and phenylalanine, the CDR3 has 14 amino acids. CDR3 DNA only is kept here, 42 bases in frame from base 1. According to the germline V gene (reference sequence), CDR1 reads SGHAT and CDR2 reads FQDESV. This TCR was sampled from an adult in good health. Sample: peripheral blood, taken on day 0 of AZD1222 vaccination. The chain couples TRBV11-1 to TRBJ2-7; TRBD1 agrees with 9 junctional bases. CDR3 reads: CASSLLTGGYEQYF. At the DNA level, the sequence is TGTGCCAGCAGCTTGCTGACAGGGGGCTACGAGCAGTACTTC. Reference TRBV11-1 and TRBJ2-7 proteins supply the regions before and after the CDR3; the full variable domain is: EAEVAQSPRYKITEKSQAVAFWCDPISGHATLYWYRQILGQGPELLVQFQDESVVDDSQLPKDRFSAERLKGVDSTLKIQPAELGDSAMYLCASSLLTGGYEQYFGPGTRLTVT.